This T cell receptor (beta chain) was observed in a study of CD8 T cells in Susac syndrome. With random hexamers, reverse transcription was performed on about 0.45 to 1 ug of RNA. Amplification of TCR beta CDR3 spanned 54 Vbeta and 13 Jbeta via immunoSEQ multiplex PCR. TCRdb reanalysed the immunoSEQ multiplex PCR reads using MiXCR and keeps one entry per CDR3 protein. The table has 200,000 or so distinct CDR3 sequences, over 90% seen once. Study-wide findings and caveats: The study conceded that relatively few individuals underwent its TCR sequencing and HLA analysis.

Sequencing of TCR beta was carried out in blood CD8+ and CD4+ T cells. Negative isolation yielded CD4+ and CD8+ T cells, and FACS enriched TEMRA cells. Points on this clonotype: Its antigen is not known.

The material sequenced was CD4+ T cells from PBMCs. The receptor's source is a human donor with multiple sclerosis.

As DNA, the CDR3 is TGTGCCAGTAGTGCGACAGCATATAGCAATCAGCCCCAGCATTTT. Its translation is CASSATAYSNQPQHF. V usage is TRBV19 and J usage is TRBJ1-5; weak D call: TRBD1 (5 bases). CDR1 is LNHDA, CDR2 SQIVND, per germline (reference sequence). V shed 5 bases and J shed 0 bases, with 11 bases lying between them. The CDR3 totals 15 residues.